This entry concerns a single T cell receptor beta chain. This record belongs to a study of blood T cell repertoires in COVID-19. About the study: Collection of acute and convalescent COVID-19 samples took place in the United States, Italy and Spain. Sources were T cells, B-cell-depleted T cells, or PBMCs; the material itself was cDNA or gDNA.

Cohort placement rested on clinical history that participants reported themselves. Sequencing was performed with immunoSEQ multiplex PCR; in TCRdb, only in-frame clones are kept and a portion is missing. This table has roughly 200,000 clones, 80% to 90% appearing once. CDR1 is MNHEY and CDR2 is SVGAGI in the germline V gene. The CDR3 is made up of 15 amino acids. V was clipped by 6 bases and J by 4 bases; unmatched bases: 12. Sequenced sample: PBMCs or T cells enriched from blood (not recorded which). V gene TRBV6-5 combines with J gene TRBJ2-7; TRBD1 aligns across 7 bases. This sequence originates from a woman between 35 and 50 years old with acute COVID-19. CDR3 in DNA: TGTGCCAGCAGAAAGATTAGACAGGGATTGTACGAGCAGTACTTC. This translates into CASRKIRQGLYEQYF.